The TCR beta chain described here comes from a study of blood T cell repertoires in COVID-19. The wider study: Material from acute and convalescent COVID-19 was sourced from the United States, Italy and Spain. From T cells, B-cell-depleted T cells, or PBMCs came the material, which was cDNA or gDNA.

Data came from immunoSEQ multiplex PCR; TCRdb stores just in-frame clones and leaves some out. Among about 310,000 clones listed, about nine tenths were seen once. The CDR3 has 15 amino acids. Germline assignment: CDR1 MNHNS and CDR2 SASEGT. V was shortened by 1 base and J by 4 bases, with 11 bases between the two germline ends. The chain couples TRBV6-1 to TRBJ2-1; TRBD1 is a possible D gene (6 bases). The sequence was collected from a man in his fifties with active or convalescent COVID-19. The specimen was peripheral blood. The CDR3, as DNA: TGTGCCAGCAGTGAAGACAGGGACGTGTACAATGAGCAGTTCTTC. Amino acids: CASSEDRDVYNEQFF.